This paragraph covers one T cell receptor beta chain sequence. Antigen unknown. This record comes from a study of OX40 agonist ivuxolimab in advanced cancers. Study at large: Enrolled patients in dose escalation had cancers that were hepatocellular carcinoma, melanoma, renal cell or head and neck cancer. General study findings and limits: Researchers did not determine the expanded peripheral T cells' antigen specificity.

The V gene's germline CDR1 is SGDLS and CDR2 YYNGEE. This CDR3 comprises 15 residues. Trimming stripped 3 bases from V and 6 bases from J, with 13 bases between. The assay was immunoSEQ multiplex PCR, and TCRdb's table has in-frame clones only and misses some. The sample yields tens of thousands of clones, 70% to 90% seen once. This TCR was recovered from an adult with an advanced solid tumor such as melanoma, head and neck, liver or kidney cancer. This material consisted of CD4+ or CD8+ T cells sorted from blood, taken in a trial of the OX40 agonist ivuxolimab. The chain recombines TRBV9 with TRBJ1-6; possibly TRBD1 for D (5 bases). In DNA form, the CDR3 reads TGTGCCAGCAGCGGGCTCCAGGGATTTAATTCACCCCTCCACTTT. Its protein product is CASSGLQGFNSPLHF.